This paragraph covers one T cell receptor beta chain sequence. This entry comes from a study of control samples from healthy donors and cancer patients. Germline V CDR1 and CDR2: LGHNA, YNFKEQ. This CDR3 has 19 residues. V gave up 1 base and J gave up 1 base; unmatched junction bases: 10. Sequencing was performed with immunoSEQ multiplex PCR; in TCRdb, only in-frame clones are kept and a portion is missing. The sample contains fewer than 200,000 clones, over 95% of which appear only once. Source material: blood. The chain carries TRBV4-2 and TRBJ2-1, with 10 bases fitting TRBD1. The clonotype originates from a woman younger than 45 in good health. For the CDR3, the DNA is TGTGCCAGCAGCCAAGCCTGGCCTAGGGACAGGGGTTCCTACAATGAGCAGTTCTTC. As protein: CASSQAWPRDRGSYNEQFF.